The 2 T cell receptor beta chains below were found in one sample sequenced in a study of cytomegalovirus exposure and HLA in healthy donors. The primer mix had 60 Vbeta and 13 Jbeta primers. The method was immunoSEQ multiplex PCR; TCRdb's version includes in-frame clones alone and lacks a portion of them. Of 150,000 to 200,000 clones in the sample, roughly three quarters are singletons; the top ten hold around 3.1%. Sequencing input: PBMCs. The receptor source for this set is a male donor in good health and CMV-seronegative.

This clone has a handful of counts. The rearrangement uses TRBV4-1 and TRBJ2-7; tentatively, D is TRBD1 (6 bases). The CDR3 contains 17 residues. CDR1 and CDR2 from the germline V gene are MGHRA and YSYEKL. Trimming stripped 3 bases from V and 6 bases from J, with 24 bases between. The CDR3 is CASSHGTTPHPGREQYF. The CDR3 DNA reads TGCGCCAGCAGCCATGGGACAACCCCCCACCCTGGCCGCGAGCAGTACTTC.

This clone was observed a few times. The chain links TRBV7-9 to TRBJ2-3, with 9 bases fitting TRBD1. V dropped 1 base and J dropped 5; count of bases not matched to a gene: 10. The CDR3 is 17 amino acids. Germline-derived CDR1 and CDR2 are SEHNR and FQNEAQ (reference sequence). CDR3 DNA sequence: TGTGCCAGCAGCTTAGGGGCCAGACAGGGGGTAGGAGATACGCAGTATTTT. It is translated as CASSLGARQGVGDTQYF. Variable domain in full (rest from reference TRBV7-9 and TRBJ2-3): DTGVSQNPRHKITKRGQNVTFRCDPISEHNRLYWYRQTLGQGPEFLTYFQNEAQLEKSRLLSDRFSAERPKGSFSTLEIQRTEQGDSAMYLCASSLGARQGVGDTQYFGPGTRLTVL.